A single sample gave rise to the 26 T cell receptor beta chains below, sequenced in a study of blood T cell dynamics during melanoma immunotherapy. Time point indicated: pre-treatment baseline. Libraries were prepared by immunoSEQ multiplex PCR; TCRdb keeps only in-frame clonotypes and omits some of them. The sample consists of approximately 23,000 clones, roughly 91% of them appearing once. The material was blood, obtained from a patient treated with checkpoint blockade. The origin of the receptors is a human donor with melanoma.

The rearrangement uses TRBV5-4 and TRBJ2-7; D unclear. The V and J ends lost 4 bases and 2 bases respectively, with 13 bases between them. Germline-derived CDR1 and CDR2 are SGHNT and YYREEE (reference sequence). The CDR3 is made up of 14 amino acids. The CDR3 nucleotides read TGTGCCAGCAGCGGAGACTGGGAACCCTACGAGCAGTACTTC. It codes for CASSGDWEPYEQYF. Full variable domain (outside the CDR3, taken from reference TRBV5-4 and TRBJ2-7): ETGVTQSPTHLIKTRGQQVTLRCSSQSGHNTVSWYQQALGQGPQFIFQYYREEENGRGNFPPRFSGLQFPNYSSELNVNALELDDSALYLCASSGDWEPYEQYFGPGTRLTVT.

V gene TRBV11-2 combines with J gene TRBJ2-3; D is perhaps TRBD2 (5 bases). The CDR3 has 16 amino acids. Germline CDR1 SGHAT, CDR2 FQNNGV. Trimming cost V 3 bases and J 1 base, with 14 bases left between them. CDR3 bases: TGTGCCAGCAGCTTTAGACTATACGGGGGCACAGATACGCAGTATTTT. This encodes CASSFRLYGGTDTQYF.

This clone was seen a single time. This chain uses TRBV7-8 with TRBJ2-2, with 11 bases matching TRBD1. Trimming took 5 bases from V and 5 from J; bases not matched to a gene: 7. CDR3 length: 16 residues. Germline CDR1 SGHVS, CDR2 FQNEAQ. CDR3 residues: CASSANRDRGTGELFF. CDR3 in DNA: TGTGCCAGCAGCGCAAACCGGGACAGGGGGACCGGGGAGCTGTTTTTT.

The chain has TRBV28 and TRBJ2-7; D is uncertain. The germline gives CDR1 MDHEN, CDR2 SYDVKM. V dropped 6 bases and J dropped 0 bases, with 12 bases sitting between them. This CDR3 has 14 residues. The CDR3 sequence is CASSLQYNSYEQYF. The DNA for the CDR3 is TGTGCCAGCAGCCTACAATACAACTCCTACGAGCAGTACTTC.

The J gene is TRBJ2-7, the V gene TRBV27, with unresolved D. Germline-derived CDR1 and CDR2 are MNHEY and SMNVEV (reference sequence). There are 16 residues in the CDR3. V was cut by 0 bases and J by 0 bases, with 12 bases left in between. The CDR3 DNA reads TGTGCCAGCAGTTTATCGGTTGGCGCGCACTCCTACGAGCAGTACTTC. It encodes CASSLSVGAHSYEQYF.

This clone was counted between two and nine times. The chain combines TRBV7-9 with TRBJ1-1; D call uncertain. This CDR3 has 13 residues. The germline gives CDR1 SEHNR, CDR2 FQNEAQ (reference sequence). V was cut by 3 bases and J by 4 bases, with 9 bases left in between. Written as DNA, the CDR3 is TGTGCCAGCAGCTTCGGGAGACTCACTGAAGCTTTCTTT. Translation gives CASSFGRLTEAFF.

The rearrangement links TRBV19 to TRBJ2-5; D call uncertain. The germline gives CDR1 LNHDA, CDR2 SQIVND (reference sequence). V was shortened by 5 bases and J by 4 bases, with 11 bases between the two germline ends. The CDR3 spans 13 residues. The CDR3 loop reads CASSAPYGETQYF. The CDR3 region has the DNA TGTGCCAGTAGTGCTCCGTATGGAGAGACCCAGTACTTC.

This CDR3 reads CASSLAPVGNSYEQYF. DNA for the CDR3: TGTGCCAGCAGCTTGGCTCCAGTCGGCAATTCCTACGAGCAGTACTTC. The chain carries TRBV5-8 and TRBJ2-7, with D uncertain. Trimming removed 0 bases from V and 1 base from J, with 14 bases in between. The CDR3 runs 16 residues. The germline V gene encodes CDR1 SGHTS and CDR2 YDEGEE.

The J gene is TRBJ2-1, the V gene TRBV25-1, with 7 bases lining up with TRBD1. The CDR3 is made up of 15 amino acids. V shed 8 bases and J 3 bases; nucleotides not matched to a gene: 10. Germline loops: CDR1 MGHDK, CDR2 SYGVNS. CDR3 protein: CASETWDSFYNEQFF. CDR3 sequence (DNA): TGTGCCAGCGAAACTTGGGACAGCTTCTACAATGAGCAGTTCTTC.

The V and J genes are TRBV5-4 and TRBJ1-5; TRBD1 matches at 7 bases. The length of the CDR3 is 16 residues. The V gene end was trimmed by 4 bases and the J gene end by 4 bases; junction bases not matched to a gene: 11. CDR1 and CDR2 (germline): SGHNT, YYREEE (reference sequence). This chain's CDR3 is CASSLEPDRPNQPQHF. The CDR3 DNA reads TGTGCCAGCAGCCTTGAGCCGGACAGGCCGAATCAGCCCCAGCATTTT. Full variable domain (outside the CDR3, taken from reference TRBV5-4 and TRBJ1-5): ETGVTQSPTHLIKTRGQQVTLRCSSQSGHNTVSWYQQALGQGPQFIFQYYREEENGRGNFPPRFSGLQFPNYSSELNVNALELDDSALYLCASSLEPDRPNQPQHFGDGTRLSIL.

The chain uses TRBV18 and TRBJ1-2; D is unresolved. This CDR3 is 15 amino acids long. Germline V gene sequence: CDR1 KGHSH, CDR2 LQKENI. V shed 4 bases and J shed 5 bases, with 17 bases lying between them. Here the CDR3 DNA reads TGTGCCAGCTCACACACCAACAGCCTTCAATATGGCTACACCTTC. Encoded protein: CASSHTNSLQYGYTF.

V usage is TRBV19 and J usage is TRBJ2-7; no clear D. The CDR3 is 11 residues long. Per the germline V gene, CDR1 is LNHDA and CDR2 is SQIVND (reference sequence). V was cut by 3 bases and J by 4 bases, with 4 bases left in between. The CDR3 coding sequence is TGTGCCAGTAGTATGGGGTACGAGCAGTACTTC. Translating gives CASSMGYEQYF.

The rearrangement links TRBV7-9 to TRBJ1-2, with a tentative D call TRBD1 (5 bases). The CDR3 loop spans 13 amino acids. Looked up from germline, CDR1 is SEHNR and CDR2 is FQNEAQ (reference sequence). V gave up 5 bases and J gave up 4 bases, with 11 bases separating them. CDR3 sequence: CASSPTEFYGYTF. CDR3 DNA sequence: TGTGCCAGCAGCCCGACAGAATTCTATGGCTACACCTTC.

The J gene is TRBJ2-7, the V gene TRBV19; 8 nucleotides line up with TRBD1. V lost 5 bases, J lost 6 bases, and 9 bases stayed unmatched. Germline CDR1 reads LNHDA; CDR2 reads SQIVND (reference sequence). The CDR3 runs to 14 residues. CDR3 in DNA: TGTGCCAGTAGTCCCCGGACAGGGTTGGGCGAGCAGTACTTC. Protein: CASSPRTGLGEQYF.

CDR3 in amino acids: CASKITSMNTEAFF. The CDR3 nucleotides read TGTGCCAGCAAAATAACCAGTATGAACACTGAAGCTTTCTTT. This chain connects TRBV6-1 to TRBJ1-1; D gene uncertain. In germline, CDR1 is MNHNS, CDR2 SASEGT. CDR3 length: 14 amino acids. V lost 7 bases and J lost 0, with 12 bases in between.

The rearrangement links TRBV29-1 to TRBJ1-1; TRBD1 matches 8 bases. The germline gives CDR1 SQVTM, CDR2 ANQGSEA. With 7 bases clipped from V and 0 bases from J, the junction kept 4 bases outside the gene matches. The CDR3 is 13 residues long. CDR3 in DNA: TGCAGCGCGATACAGGGGGTGAACACTGAAGCTTTCTTT. Protein product: CSAIQGVNTEAFF.

The gene calls are TRBV6-5 and TRBJ2-5, with TRBD2 identical over 8 bases. The V gene's germline CDR1 is MNHEY and CDR2 SVGAGI. The CDR3 is made up of 15 amino acids. J gave up 5 bases and V 0 bases, and 5 bases lay outside the gene matches. Here the CDR3 reads CASSYSGGRRETQYF. Written as DNA, the CDR3 is TGTGCCAGCAGTTACTCAGGCGGGAGGAGGGAGACCCAGTACTTC.

The J gene is TRBJ1-4, the V gene TRBV4-1; 10 nucleotides agree with TRBD1. Trimming at V came to 5 bases and at J to 6 bases, leaving 3 bases not matched to a gene. Germline V gene lookup returns CDR1 MGHRA and CDR2 YSYEKL. The CDR3 spans 14 residues. This CDR3 is CASSLTGGDEKLFF. CDR3 DNA sequence: TGCGCCAGCAGCTTGACAGGGGGCGATGAAAAACTGTTTTTT.

CDR3 amino acids: CASSPGSNEKLFF. The CDR3 DNA sequence: TGTGCCAGCTCACCAGGGTCTAATGAAAAACTGTTTTTT. The chain combines TRBV18 with TRBJ1-4; D is undetermined. Germline V gene sequence: CDR1 KGHSH, CDR2 LQKENI. V lost 2 bases and J 3 bases, leaving 4 bases between the germline ends. The CDR3 is made up of 13 amino acids.

This sequence joins TRBV7-2 and TRBJ1-3; D uncertain. The germline V gene has CDR1 SGHTA and CDR2 FQGNSA. The CDR3 loop spans 15 amino acids. V lost 2 bases and J lost 0, with 8 bases in between. Here the CDR3 DNA reads TGTGCCAGCAGCTTAATTTGGAGCTCTGGAAACACCATATATTTT. As protein: CASSLIWSSGNTIYF.

The V and J genes are TRBV19 and TRBJ1-5; TRBD1 is a possible D gene (6 bases). Germline values: CDR1 LNHDA, CDR2 SQIVND (reference sequence). V dropped 8 bases and J dropped 0 bases, with 11 bases sitting between them. The CDR3 covers 14 residues. The CDR3 region has the DNA TGTGCCAGTTCCGGACAGCATAGCAATCAGCCCCAGCATTTT. Its protein is CASSGQHSNQPQHF.

The chain couples TRBV6-4 to TRBJ2-1; TRBD2 matches at 8 bases. Looked up from germline, CDR1 is MRHNA and CDR2 is SNTAGT. Trimming cost V 6 bases and J 4 bases; bases outside gene matches: 5. The CDR3 sequence is 14 residues long. The CDR3 nucleotides are TGTGCCAGCAGACGGGAGGGCCATTACAATGAGCAGTTCTTC. Residues: CASRREGHYNEQFF.

The chain joins TRBV6-1 to TRBJ1-5; 11 nucleotides match TRBD1. Germline V lookup: CDR1 MNHNS, CDR2 SASEGT. With 7 bases clipped from V and 5 bases from J, the junction kept 7 bases outside the gene matches. The CDR3 runs 15 residues. The CDR3 DNA reads as TGTGCCAGCACCACCGGGACAGGGGGGGATCAGCCCCAGCATTTT. Translated, it gives CASTTGTGGDQPQHF.

The chain recombines TRBV27 with TRBJ2-7; a possible D gene is TRBD2 (5 bases). The germline V gene has CDR1 MNHEY and CDR2 SMNVEV (reference sequence). CDR3 length equals 15 residues. V lost 5 bases, J lost 0 bases, and 14 bases lay in between. CDR3 amino acids: CASSRTQVSSYEQYF. The CDR3 DNA reads TGTGCCAGCAGTCGGACTCAGGTTAGCTCCTACGAGCAGTACTTC.

The genes are TRBV30 and TRBJ2-1; D remains unclear. CDR1 and CDR2 from the germline V gene are GTSNPN and SVGIG (reference sequence). Trimming took off 1 base at V and 3 bases at J, with 7 bases between the two ends. This CDR3 contains 13 residues. The CDR3 is CAWSGAGYNEQFF. The CDR3 DNA is TGTGCCTGGAGTGGGGCAGGCTACAATGAGCAGTTCTTC.

The chain combines TRBV25-1 with TRBJ1-2; possibly TRBD1 for D (5 bases). From germline, CDR1 is MGHDK and CDR2 SYGVNS. The CDR3 totals 13 residues. V gave up 6 bases and J gave up 4 bases, with 12 bases separating them. The CDR3 sequence is CASSVDSFYGYTF. In DNA, the CDR3 is TGTGCCAGCAGCGTCGACAGTTTCTATGGCTACACCTTC.